This entry lists 20 T cell receptor beta chains sequenced from one sample in a study of tumor-infiltrating lymphocytes in primary liver carcinoma. TCR beta cDNA was reverse-transcribed from 450 to 500 ng of total RNA. The reaction used a constant-region primer and ProtoScript II reverse transcriptase. It was through three nested multiplex PCR rounds of slightly modified ARM-PCR that TCR beta libraries arose. Forward primers for TRBV1-TRBV30 and a C-beta reverse primer served the first two PCR rounds, at about 11 cycles each. Using its own MiXCR run on the multiplex PCR reads, TCRdb lists one record per CDR3 protein. The sample shows roughly 55,000 distinct CDR3 sequences, about three quarters of them seen only once. Taking about 18-30 mg of unsorted bulk tissue, the authors co-extracted RNA and DNA. The sample was liver tumor tissue from sampling region 2. Indicated subset: tumor region T2, inferior pole. The receptors derive from a middle-aged man with primary liver carcinoma and hepatitis B virus infection.

V gene TRBV6-2 or TRBV6-3 combines with J gene TRBJ2-5, with 7 bases matching TRBD2. The CDR3 loop spans 15 amino acids. CDR1 and CDR2 from the germline V gene are MNHEY and SVGEGT. V was clipped by 4 bases and J by 2 bases; unmatched bases: 7. In DNA, the CDR3 is TGTGCCAGCAGTTGGACTAACGGGGGGCAAGAGACCCAGTACTTC. Encoded protein: CASSWTNGGQETQYF.

The chain couples TRBV2 to TRBJ2-7; TRBD1 agrees at 7 bases. Germline values: CDR1 SNHLY, CDR2 FYNNEI. The CDR3 totals 14 residues. In DNA, the CDR3 is TGTGCTTCTCAACCAGGGACAGAACCCTACGAGCAGTACTTC. Translation: CASQPGTEPYEQYF.

This clonotype was found many times. V gene TRBV28 combines with J gene TRBJ2-1; possible D gene TRBD1, 6 bases. V was cut by 5 bases and J by 9 bases, with 8 bases left in between. Germline V CDR1 and CDR2: MDHEN, SYDVKM. The CDR3 extends over 11 amino acids. CDR3 bases: TGTGCCAGCAGTCGACAGGTTGAGCAGTTCTTC. Encoded protein: CASSRQVEQFF. The entire variable domain, with the rest obtained from reference TRBV28 and TRBJ2-1, is as follows: DVKVTQSSRYLVKRTGEKVFLECVQDMDHENMFWYRQDPGLGLRLIYFSYDVKMKEKGDIPEGYSVSREKKERFSLILESASTNQTSMYLCASSRQVEQFFGPGTRLTVL.

About this clonotype: The junction departs from the called germline gene at one end, perhaps through a read error. The chain joins TRBV4-3 to TRBJ2-7, with 12 bases identical to TRBD2. Germline CDR1 is LGHNA and CDR2 is YSLEER. The CDR3 has 15 amino acids. This chain's CDR3 is CASSQGLAGLYEHYF. DNA for the CDR3: TGTGCCAGTAGCCAAGGACTAGCGGGATTATACGAGCACTACTTC.

With respect to this clonotype: At one of its ends the junction is not consistent with the germline gene, which may arise from a read error. The chain uses TRBV6-1 and TRBJ2-2, with D possibly TRBD1 on 6 matching bases. CDR1 is MNHNS, CDR2 SASEGT, per germline. This CDR3 has 14 residues. The CDR3 DNA sequence: TGTGCCAGTAGTGCTCAGGGGCGGACCGGGGAGCTGTTTTTC. It codes for CASSAQGRTGELFF.

This clonotype was counted many times. J is TRBJ2-1 and V is TRBV5-1; D is unresolved. This CDR3 has 14 amino acids. Trimming stripped 0 bases from V and 6 bases from J, with 10 bases between. Germline values: CDR1 SGHRS, CDR2 YFSETQ. The CDR3 bases are TGCGCCAGCAGCTTGGGAGGCGCCTCCAATGAGCAGTTCTTC. Translation gives CASSLGGASNEQFF.

The J gene is TRBJ2-6, the V gene TRBV14, with D possibly TRBD1 on 6 matching bases. This CDR3 comprises 19 residues. V was clipped by 0 bases and J by 2 bases, with 17 bases between them. The germline gives CDR1 SGHDN, CDR2 FVKESK. The CDR3 DNA reads as TGTGCCAGCAGCCAAGAACGGCCAGGGGTTCCTCCTGGGGCCAACGTCCTGACTTTC. Its translation: CASSQERPGVPPGANVLTF.

Ten or more counts support this clonotype. V gene TRBV10-1 combines with J gene TRBJ2-1, with D perhaps matching TRBD1 (5 bases). This CDR3 is built from 19 residues. The V and J ends lost 11 bases and 5 bases respectively, with 34 bases between them. Germline CDR1 and CDR2: WNHNN and SYGVQD (reference sequence). CDR3 sequence (DNA): TGCGCCCCCGTCGAGAAGGAGACATGGGGTGTATGGGGCGACAATGAGCAGTTCTTC. Translated: CAPVEKETWGVWGDNEQFF.

Turning to this clonotype: This may stem from a read error, because a much larger clone lies one nucleotide away. The CDR3 loop is CANSRGMGTQYGYTF. CDR3 sequence (DNA): TGTGCCAACAGTCGTGGAATGGGCACTCAGTATGGCTACACCTTC. This chain joins TRBV6-6 and TRBJ1-2; D is unresolved. The CDR3 spans 15 residues. Germline-derived CDR1 and CDR2 are MNHNY and SVGAGI (reference sequence).

Remarks on this clonotype: The junction departs from the called germline gene at one end, perhaps through a read error. The chain couples TRBV6-6 to TRBJ2-7; D might be TRBD1 or TRBD2, each matching 5 bases. The CDR3 covers 13 residues. Germline V gene data show CDR1 as MNHNY and CDR2 as SVGAGI (reference sequence). CDR3 sequence reads: CASKEGPPYEHYF. The CDR3 nucleotides read TGTGCCAGCAAAGAGGGGCCTCCCTACGAGCACTACTTC.

Regarding this clonotype: A much bigger clone sits one base away, suggesting this may be a read error. The chain recombines TRBV6-1 with TRBJ2-7, with D hard to call. Germline values: CDR1 MNHNS, CDR2 SASEGT. The CDR3 is made up of 13 amino acids. Trimming removed 4 bases from V and 3 bases from J, with 10 bases in between. The CDR3 nucleotides are TGTGCCAGCAGTGTTAACGGGCTCTACGAGCAGTACTTC. Amino acids: CASSVNGLYEQYF.

Note on this clonotype: Germline is not matched at one junction end, which may reflect a read error. The gene calls are TRBV11-2 and TRBJ2-6, with TRBD1 matching over 8 bases. CDR1 and CDR2 from the germline V gene are SGHAT and FQNNGV. The CDR3 contains 18 residues. For the CDR3, the DNA is TGTGCCAGCAGCCGACGGACAGGGTTTGTGTCTAGGGCCAACGCCCTGACTTTC. Protein sequence: CASSRRTGFVSRANALTF.

This clonotype is a singleton in its sample. The junction shows a germline mismatch at one end, possibly a read error. The genes are TRBV11-2 and TRBJ2-1; 11 bases align to TRBD2. Germline CDR1 and CDR2: SGHAT and FQNNGV. There are 16 residues in the CDR3. The CDR3 DNA reads TGCGCCAGCAGCCCCGAACTAGCGGGGGCTTACAATGCGCAGTCCTTC. This codes for CASSPELAGAYNAQSF.

V usage is TRBV29-1 and J usage is TRBJ2-5; no definite D call. The CDR3 runs to 15 residues. V was pared by 2 bases and J by 5 bases, with 18 bases between. Germline assignment: CDR1 SQVTM and CDR2 ANQGSEA. CDR3 loop: CSVESVSSQEETQYF. The CDR3 DNA follows: TGCAGCGTTGAATCGGTCAGTTCCCAGGAGGAGACCCAGTACTTC.

As to this clonotype: A read error may be the cause here, since a much bigger clone is one base away. The CDR3 protein is CASSPGQRAPYEQYF. The CDR3 bases are TGTGCCAGCAGCCCGGGACAGAGGGCCCCTTACGAGCAGTACTTC. This chain connects TRBV5-5 to TRBJ2-7, with TRBD1 matching over 7 bases. This CDR3 spans 15 amino acids. Germline loops: CDR1 SGHKS, CDR2 YYEKEE (reference sequence). After removal of 4 bases from V and 4 bases from J, the junction contained 11 bases not matched to a gene. The full variable domain, its missing parts supplied by reference TRBV5-5 and TRBJ2-7, is DAGVTQSPTHLIKTRGQQVTLRCSPISGHKSVSWYQQVLGQGPQFIFQYYEKEERGRGNFPDRFSARQFPNYSSELNVNALLLGDSALYLCASSPGQRAPYEQYFGPGTRLTVT.

By share, this clonotype counts as medium-sized. At one end, the junction sequence differs from germline, possibly due to a read error. The chain combines TRBV10-3 with TRBJ2-3; D tentatively reads TRBD1 or TRBD2 (5 bases each). Germline lookup yields CDR1 ENHRY and CDR2 SYGVKD. This CDR3 comprises 11 residues. CDR3 protein: CAISGGSLRDF. For the CDR3, the DNA is TGTGCCATCAGTGGAGGGTCGCTCAGGGATTTT.

In the case of this clonotype: A read error may account for a junction end that differs from germline. V gene TRBV11-2 combines with J gene TRBJ2-7; 7 positions match TRBD1. The CDR3 is 15 residues long. From germline, CDR1 is SGHAT and CDR2 FQNNGV. The CDR3 DNA is TGTGCCAGCAGCCAAGGGACAGAGAGAAGCTACGAGCAGTATTTC. It encodes CASSQGTERSYEQYF.

This clonotype showed up just once. Relative to the germline gene, one junction end is altered; a read error may explain this. V and J are TRBV20-1 and TRBJ2-1, with D unresolved. Germline values: CDR1 DFQATT, CDR2 SNEGSKA (reference sequence). CDR3 length equals 13 residues. The CDR3 sequence: CGAPSPSYNEQFF. The DNA of the CDR3 is TGCGGTGCTCCCTCCCCCTCCTACAATGAACAGTTCTTC.

This chain uses TRBV5-1 with TRBJ2-1, with 11 bases matching TRBD2. Trimming removed 1 base from V and 9 bases from J; junction bases left unmatched: 9. Per the germline V gene, CDR1 is SGHRS and CDR2 is YFSETQ. CDR3 length: 16 residues. The CDR3 DNA is TGCGCCAGCAGCTTGCATATAGCGGGAGGGTTCGGTGAGCAGTTCTTC. It translates to CASSLHIAGGFGEQFF. The variable domain in full, with the rest retrieved from reference TRBV5-1 and TRBJ2-1, is KAGVTQTPRYLIKTRGQQVTLSCSPISGHRSVSWYQQTPGQGLQFLFEYFSETQRNKGNFPGRFSGRQFSNSRSEMNVSTLELGDSALYLCASSLHIAGGFGEQFFGPGTRLTVL.

With respect to this clonotype: One end of the junction fails to match germline, which may point to a read error. The rearrangement links TRBV11-1 to TRBJ2-6; D is perhaps TRBD1 (5 bases). Germline values: CDR1 SGHAT, CDR2 FQDESV (reference sequence). This CDR3 is built from 14 residues. The DNA of the CDR3 is TGTGCCAGCAGATGGAACTCTGGGGCCAACATCCTGACTTTC. Translation: CASRWNSGANILTF.